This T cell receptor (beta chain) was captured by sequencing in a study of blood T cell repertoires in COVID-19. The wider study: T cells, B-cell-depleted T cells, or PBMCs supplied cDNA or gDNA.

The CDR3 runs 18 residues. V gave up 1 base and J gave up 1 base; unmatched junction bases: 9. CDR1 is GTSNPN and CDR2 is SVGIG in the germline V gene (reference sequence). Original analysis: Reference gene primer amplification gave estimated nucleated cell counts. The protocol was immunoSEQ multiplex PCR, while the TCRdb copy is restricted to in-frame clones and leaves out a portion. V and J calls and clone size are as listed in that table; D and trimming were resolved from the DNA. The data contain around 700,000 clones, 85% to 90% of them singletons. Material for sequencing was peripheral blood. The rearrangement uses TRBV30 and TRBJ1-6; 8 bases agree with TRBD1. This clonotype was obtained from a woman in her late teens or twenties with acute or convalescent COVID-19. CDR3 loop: CAWSGSGQGNSYNSPLHF. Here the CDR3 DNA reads TGTGCCTGGAGTGGGTCAGGACAGGGCAATTCCTATAATTCACCCCTCCACTTT.